These 8 T cell receptor beta chains share one sample of origin, sequenced in a study of blood T cell repertoires in COVID-19. Libraries were prepared by immunoSEQ multiplex PCR; TCRdb keeps only in-frame clonotypes and omits some of them. The sample lists 35,000 or so clones, around 87% occurring once. The specimen was peripheral blood. All receptors come from a man aged 65 to 79 with acute or convalescent COVID-19.

V is TRBV5-1 and J is TRBJ2-1; 10 bases fit TRBD2. Germline V gene data show CDR1 as SGHRS and CDR2 as YFSETQ. With 0 bases clipped from V and 6 bases from J, the junction kept 3 bases outside the gene matches. CDR3 length equals 15 residues. The CDR3 sequence: CASSLASGGFNEQFF. DNA of the CDR3: TGCGCCAGCAGCTTGGCTAGCGGGGGTTTCAATGAGCAGTTCTTC.

The table lists this clone with a few counts. V usage is TRBV29-1 and J usage is TRBJ2-6, with D possibly matching TRBD1 (6 bases). The CDR3 covers 15 residues. V dropped 3 bases and J dropped 2 bases, with 11 bases sitting between them. CDR1 and CDR2 (germline): SQVTM, ANQGSEA. The CDR3 region has the DNA TGCAGCGTTGATGGGGGCATCGCTGGGGCCAACGTCCTGACTTTC. Translating it yields CSVDGGIAGANVLTF.

The rearrangement joins TRBV5-4 to TRBJ2-3; 12 positions agree with TRBD1. The CDR3 spans 16 residues. V lost 3 bases and J lost 3; bases outside the gene matches: 5. Germline V gene data show CDR1 as SGHNT and CDR2 as YYREEE (reference sequence). For the CDR3, the DNA is TGTGCCAGCAGCTACGGGGACAGGGGGCGGACAGATACGCAGTATTTT. It specifies CASSYGDRGRTDTQYF.

The J gene is TRBJ2-1, the V gene TRBV10-1; 8 nucleotides line up with TRBD1. Per germline, CDR1 WNHNN and CDR2 SYGVQD (reference sequence). The CDR3 is 16 residues long. Trimming at V came to 4 bases and at J to 2 bases, leaving 7 bases not matched to a gene. As DNA, the CDR3 is TGCGCCAGCAGTGTCAGTTCACAGGGGGCCTACAATGAGCAGTTCTTC. Translation: CASSVSSQGAYNEQFF.

V gene TRBV7-3 combines with J gene TRBJ2-7; 7 bases align to TRBD1. Germline V lookup: CDR1 SGHTA, CDR2 FQGTGA. CDR3 length: 16 amino acids. V trimming: 2 bases; J trimming: 3 bases; junction bases outside the gene matches: 10. The CDR3 coding sequence is TGTGCCAGCAGCTTATCCGGGACAGCATCCTACTACGAGCAGTACTTC. Protein product: CASSLSGTASYYEQYF.

The chain links TRBV30 to TRBJ2-2; D gene uncertain. CDR1 and CDR2 (germline): GTSNPN, SVGIG (reference sequence). This CDR3 spans 15 amino acids. V was clipped by 0 bases and J by 1 base, with 9 bases between them. This CDR3 reads CAWSVLQVNTGELFF. The CDR3 coding sequence is TGTGCCTGGAGTGTACTGCAGGTGAACACCGGGGAGCTGTTTTTT.

This chain uses TRBV5-1 with TRBJ2-5; possibly TRBD2 for D (6 bases). Between the trimmed V and J ends, which lost 1 base and 2 bases, there was a span of 9 bases. The CDR3 covers 14 residues. Germline V gene lookup returns CDR1 SGHRS and CDR2 YFSETQ. The CDR3 DNA is TGCGCCAGCAGCTTGCTCGGAGGGCAAGAGACCCAGTACTTC. Its translation: CASSLLGGQETQYF.

The chain uses TRBV7-9 and TRBJ2-3; 12 nucleotides line up with TRBD2. The germline V gene encodes CDR1 SEHNR and CDR2 FQNEAQ (reference sequence). The trim removed 7 bases at V and 6 bases at J, leaving 20 bases unmatched. The CDR3 runs 19 residues. The CDR3, as DNA: TGTGCCAGCACCCCGAGGGGGCCTCGGGCTAGCGGGAGGGTCGATACGCAGTATTTT. Translated, it gives CASTPRGPRASGRVDTQYF.